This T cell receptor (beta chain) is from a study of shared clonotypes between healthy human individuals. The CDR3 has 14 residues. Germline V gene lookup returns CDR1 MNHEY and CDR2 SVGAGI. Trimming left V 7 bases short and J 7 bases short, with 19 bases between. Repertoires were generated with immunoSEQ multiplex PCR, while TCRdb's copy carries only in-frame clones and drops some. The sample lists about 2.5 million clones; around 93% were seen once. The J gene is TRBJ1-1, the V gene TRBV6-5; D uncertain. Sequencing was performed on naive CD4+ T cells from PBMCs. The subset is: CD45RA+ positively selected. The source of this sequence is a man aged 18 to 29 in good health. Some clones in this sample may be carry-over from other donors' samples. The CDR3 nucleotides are TGTGCCAGCATCAAACCCCCTCCTGTCTATGAAGCTTTCTTT. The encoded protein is CASIKPPPVYEAFF.